These T cell receptor beta chains were read from a single sample in a study of T cells after yellow fever vaccination. MiXCR was run by TCRdb on the 5' RACE reads, yielding one entry per CDR3 protein. The table lists a few hundred thousand distinct CDR3 sequences, 8.1% of them singletons, with 17% in the top ten. The source material was PBMCs, sampled roughly 46 days after the first yellow fever vaccination. These receptors all come from a man between 18 and 29 years old who received the YFV17D yellow fever vaccine. The CDR3 runs from the conserved cysteine through the conserved F or W. A D gene is named only where the DNA matches it firmly. Size tells how often a clone was seen (once, few, many) or the class of an expanded clone, and some rows leave it out.

cdr3_aa cdr3_nt cdr3_length d_call j_call v_call clone_size
CASSEIRTERAKPQHF TGTGCCAGCAGTGAAATCAGGACAGAACGTGCGAAGCCCCAGCATTTT 16 - TRBJ1-5 TRBV6-1 few
CASSYPIGGGETQYF TGTGCCAGCAGCTATCCGATAGGGGGCGGGGAGACCCAGTACTTC 15 TRBD1 TRBJ2-5 TRBV11-2 -
CASRPGWGDEAFF TGCGCCAGCAGACCGGGATGGGGGGATGAAGCTTTCTTT 13 - TRBJ1-1 TRBV4-3 few
CSVEEGYGYTF TGCAGCGTTGAAGAAGGGTATGGCTACACCTTC 11 - TRBJ1-2 TRBV29-1 many
CSVEVWKPEAFF TGCAGCGTTGAAGTTTGGAAACCTGAAGCTTTCTTT 12 - TRBJ1-1 TRBV29-1 -
CASSISGFPGELFF TGTGCCAGTAGTATCTCCGGGTTCCCCGGGGAGCTGTTTTTT 14 - TRBJ2-2 TRBV19 many
CASSYWGGKLFF TGTGCCAGCAGTTACTGGGGAGGTAAACTGTTTTTT 12 - TRBJ1-4 TRBV6-5 few
CASSQDQQGFYGYTF TGTGCCAGCAGCCAAGATCAACAGGGATTTTATGGCTACACCTTC 15 - TRBJ1-2 TRBV14 -
CASSLAGGTTGETQYF TGCGCCAGCAGCTTGGCCGGAGGCACCACGGGGGAGACCCAGTACTTC 16 - TRBJ2-5 TRBV5-1 few
CASSAGTDVDTQYF TGCGCCAGCAGCGCCGGGACCGACGTGGATACGCAGTATTTT 14 - TRBJ2-3 TRBV5-1 -
CAISGAGGSGNEQFF TGTGCCATCAGCGGTGCGGGGGGCTCTGGGAATGAGCAGTTCTTC 15 TRBD2 TRBJ2-1 TRBV10-3 -
CASSAYYGYTF TGTGCCAGCAGCGCCTACTATGGCTACACCTTC 11 - TRBJ1-2 TRBV7-9 many
CASRWGGRQPQHF TGTGCCAGCAGATGGGGGGGAAGGCAGCCCCAGCATTTT 13 - TRBJ1-5 TRBV6-2/TRBV6-3 few
CASSIGGTGELFF TGTGCCAGTAGTATAGGGGGAACCGGGGAGCTGTTTTTT 13 - TRBJ2-2 TRBV19 -
CASSTDRGEFADTQYF TGCGCCAGCAGCACGGATCGGGGGGAGTTCGCAGATACGCAGTATTTT 16 TRBD2 TRBJ2-3 TRBV10-1 few
CASSLWPNGYTF TGTGCCAGCAGCTTGTGGCCCAATGGCTACACCTTC 12 - TRBJ1-2 TRBV5-4 -
CATTTYLTNTEAFF TGTGCCACCACTACATACCTAACCAACACTGAAGCTTTCTTT 14 - TRBJ1-1 TRBV6-1 many
CASSQVNLGFQKGETQYF TGCGCCAGCAGCCAAGTCAATTTGGGGTTTCAGAAAGGAGAGACCCAGTACTTC 18 - TRBJ2-5 TRBV4-1 many
CASRLGQTDTQYF TGTGCCAGCAGACTGGGCCAGACAGATACGCAGTATTTT 13 - TRBJ2-3 TRBV28 many
CASSPDRGGVADGELFF TGTGCCAGCAGTCCTGACAGGGGAGGGGTTGCGGACGGGGAGCTGTTTTTT 17 - TRBJ2-2 TRBV6-1 many
CASSYRRTGNLQETQYF TGTGCCAGCAGTTACCGCCGGACAGGGAACCTACAAGAGACCCAGTACTTC 17 TRBD1 TRBJ2-5 TRBV6-5 few
CASSPTGQSPYGYTF TGTGCCAGCAGCCCGACCGGACAGTCTCCCTATGGCTACACCTTC 15 - TRBJ1-2 TRBV11-2 few
CASSLANRGRSTGELFF TGTGCCAGCAGCTTGGCAAACAGGGGACGTAGCACCGGGGAGCTGTTTTTT 17 TRBD1 TRBJ2-2 TRBV5-4 few
CASSPSASGGYTQYF TGTGCCAGCAGCCCCTCGGCTAGCGGGGGGTATACGCAGTATTTT 15 TRBD2 TRBJ2-3 TRBV3-1 few
CAITRQGGDTQYF TGTGCCATCACTAGACAGGGAGGCGATACGCAGTATTTT 13 - TRBJ2-3 TRBV10-3 few
CASSHSHNNEQFF TGTGCCAGCAGCCATTCCCACAACAATGAGCAGTTCTTC 13 - TRBJ2-1 TRBV3-1 many
CASRGQGAWTEAFF TGTGCCAGCAGGGGTCAGGGGGCCTGGACTGAAGCTTTCTTT 14 TRBD1 TRBJ1-1 TRBV7-6 few
CASSLGSGYEQYF TGTGCCAGCAGCTTAGGGTCGGGGTACGAGCAGTACTTC 13 - TRBJ2-7 TRBV7-6 few
CASSYYKLRDRGLETQYF TGTGCCAGCAGTTACTACAAGCTCCGGGACAGGGGGCTGGAGACCCAGTACTTC 18 TRBD1 TRBJ2-5 TRBV6-5 -
CASSQGPGTRHNPRDTFF TGTGCCAGCAGCCAGGGACCGGGAACACGACATAACCCCCGAGATACGTTCTTC 18 - TRBJ2-1 TRBV11-2 few
CASSVGRVGAQDTQYF TGTGCCAGCAGCGTAGGAAGGGTGGGGGCCCAAGATACGCAGTATTTT 16 - TRBJ2-3 TRBV9 -
CASRIPGRQETQYF TGTGCCAGCAGGATTCCGGGGAGACAAGAGACCCAGTACTTC 14 - TRBJ2-5 TRBV28 -
CSASSGYNQPQHF TGCAGTGCCTCTTCTGGTTACAATCAGCCCCAGCATTTT 13 - TRBJ1-5 TRBV20-1 -
CASSEQGPNTGELFF TGTGCCAGCAGCGAACAGGGGCCGAACACCGGGGAGCTGTTTTTT 15 TRBD1 TRBJ2-2 TRBV7-9 many
CASSLRLAGARETQYF TGCGCCAGCAGCTTGCGGCTAGCGGGGGCCCGGGAGACCCAGTACTTC 16 TRBD2 TRBJ2-5 TRBV5-1 -
CASPSRASYNSPLHF TGTGCCAGCCCCTCTCGAGCATCCTATAATTCACCCCTCCACTTT 15 - TRBJ1-6 TRBV7-9 few
CASSLLADMETQYF TGTGCCAGCAGCCTTCTCGCGGACATGGAGACCCAGTACTTC 14 - TRBJ2-5 TRBV5-8 -
CASSFPSEQGLTYNEQFF TGTGCCAGCAGCTTCCCCTCTGAGCAGGGGCTAACCTACAATGAGCAGTTCTTC 18 - TRBJ2-1 TRBV11-2 few
CASSISQYDRGLFASNEKLFF TGTGCCAGTAGTATATCGCAATACGACAGGGGGCTGTTTGCATCTAATGAAAAACTGTTTTTT 21 TRBD1 TRBJ1-4 TRBV19 -
CSVSSTDTQYF TGCAGCGTGAGCAGCACAGATACGCAGTATTTT 11 - TRBJ2-3 TRBV29-1 many
CASTTSSGGNTGELFF TGTGCCAGCACCACGTCTAGCGGGGGTAACACCGGGGAGCTGTTTTTT 16 TRBD2 TRBJ2-2 TRBV7-8 -
CASSFVRNYGYTF TGTGCCAGCAGCTTCGTCCGAAACTATGGCTACACCTTC 13 - TRBJ1-2 TRBV7-9 few
CASSLRGQGKGTQYF TGCGCCAGCAGCTTGAGGGGACAGGGGAAGGGTACGCAGTATTTT 15 TRBD1 TRBJ2-3 TRBV5-1 -
CAISESRLAKNIQYF TGTGCCATCAGTGAGTCCAGACTAGCCAAAAACATTCAGTACTTC 15 - TRBJ2-4 TRBV10-3 few